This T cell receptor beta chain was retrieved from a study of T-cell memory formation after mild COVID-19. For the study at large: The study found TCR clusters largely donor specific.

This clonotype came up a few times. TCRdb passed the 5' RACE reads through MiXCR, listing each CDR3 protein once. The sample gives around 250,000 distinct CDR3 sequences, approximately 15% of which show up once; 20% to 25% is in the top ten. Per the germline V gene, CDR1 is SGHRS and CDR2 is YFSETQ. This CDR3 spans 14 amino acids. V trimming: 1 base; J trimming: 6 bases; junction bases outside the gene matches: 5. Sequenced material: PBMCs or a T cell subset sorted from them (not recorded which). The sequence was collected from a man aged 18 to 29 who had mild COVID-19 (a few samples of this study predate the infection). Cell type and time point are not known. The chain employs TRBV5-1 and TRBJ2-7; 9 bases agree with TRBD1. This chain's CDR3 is CASSLIGQGSEQYF. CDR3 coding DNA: TGCGCCAGCAGCTTGATAGGACAGGGGAGCGAGCAGTACTTC.